The sample holds many counts of the clone carrying this TCR beta chain. Its antigen is not identified. Germline values: CDR1 LNHNV, CDR2 YYDKDF (reference sequence). The CDR3 consists of 16 residues. Trimming left V 0 bases short and J 1 base short, with 7 bases between. TCRdb called the reads again in MiXCR, with one record for every CDR3 protein. The sample holds 200,000 to 300,000 distinct CDR3 sequences, about 13% seen once. The data belong to a study of T cell repertoires in cytomegalovirus infection. At the level of the study: The public TCR beta signatures pointed to both CMV infection and matching HLA type. Study-level findings and limits: Dominating the ex vivo response were HLA-C-restricted CMV-specific TCR beta clonotypes.

Sequencing was done on a sample of PBMCs. The TCR originated in a human donor in good health (CMV status not recorded). Some clones in this sample may be carry-over from other donors' samples. The chain is built from TRBV15 and TRBJ2-6; tentatively, D is TRBD1 or TRBD2 (5 bases each). For the CDR3, the DNA is TGTGCCACCAGCAGAGAGGGGGTGTCTGGGGCCAACGTCCTGACTTTC. Translation: CATSREGVSGANVLTF.